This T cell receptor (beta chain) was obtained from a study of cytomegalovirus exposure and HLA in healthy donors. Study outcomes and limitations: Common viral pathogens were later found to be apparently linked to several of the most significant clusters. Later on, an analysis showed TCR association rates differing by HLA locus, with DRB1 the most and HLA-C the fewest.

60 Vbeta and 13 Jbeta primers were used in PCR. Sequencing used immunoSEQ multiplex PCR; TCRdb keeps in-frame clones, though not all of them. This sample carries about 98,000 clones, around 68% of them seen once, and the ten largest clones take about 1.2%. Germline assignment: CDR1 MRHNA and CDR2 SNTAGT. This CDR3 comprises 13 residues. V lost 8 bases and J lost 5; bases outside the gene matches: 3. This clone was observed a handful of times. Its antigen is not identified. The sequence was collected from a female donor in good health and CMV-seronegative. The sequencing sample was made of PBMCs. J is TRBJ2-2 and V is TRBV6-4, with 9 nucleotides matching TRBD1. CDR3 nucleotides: TGTGCCAGCGGGGACAGGGTGACCGGGGAGCTGTTTTTT. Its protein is CASGDRVTGELFF.